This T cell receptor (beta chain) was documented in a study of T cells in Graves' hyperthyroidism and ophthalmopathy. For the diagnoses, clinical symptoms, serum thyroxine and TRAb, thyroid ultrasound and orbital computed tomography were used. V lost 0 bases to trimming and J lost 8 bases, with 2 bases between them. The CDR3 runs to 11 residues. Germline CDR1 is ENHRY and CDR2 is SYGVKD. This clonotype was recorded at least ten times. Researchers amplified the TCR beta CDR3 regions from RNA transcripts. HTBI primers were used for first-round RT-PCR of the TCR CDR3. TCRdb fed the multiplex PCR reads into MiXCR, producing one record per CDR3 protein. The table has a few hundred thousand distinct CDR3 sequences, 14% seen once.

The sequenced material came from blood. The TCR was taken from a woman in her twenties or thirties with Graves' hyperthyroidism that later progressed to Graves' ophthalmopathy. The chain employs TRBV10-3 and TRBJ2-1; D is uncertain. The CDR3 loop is CAISESYEQFF. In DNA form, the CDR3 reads TGTGCCATCAGTGAGTCCTATGAGCAGTTCTTC.